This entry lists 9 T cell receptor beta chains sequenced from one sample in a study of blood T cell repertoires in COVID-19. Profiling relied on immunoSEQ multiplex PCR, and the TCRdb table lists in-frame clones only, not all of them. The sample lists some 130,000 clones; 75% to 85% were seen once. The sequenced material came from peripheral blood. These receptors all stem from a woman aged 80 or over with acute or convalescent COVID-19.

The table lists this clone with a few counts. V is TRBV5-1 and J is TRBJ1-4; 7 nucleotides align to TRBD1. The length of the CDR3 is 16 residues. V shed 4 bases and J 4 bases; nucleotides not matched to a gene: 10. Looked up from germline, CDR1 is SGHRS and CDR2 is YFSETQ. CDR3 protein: CASSRRDSADNEKLFF. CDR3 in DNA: TGCGCCAGCAGCCGGCGGGACAGCGCGGATAATGAAAAACTGTTTTTT. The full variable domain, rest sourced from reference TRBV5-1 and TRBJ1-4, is KAGVTQTPRYLIKTRGQQVTLSCSPISGHRSVSWYQQTPGQGLQFLFEYFSETQRNKGNFPGRFSGRQFSNSRSEMNVSTLELGDSALYLCASSRRDSADNEKLFFGSGTQLSVL.

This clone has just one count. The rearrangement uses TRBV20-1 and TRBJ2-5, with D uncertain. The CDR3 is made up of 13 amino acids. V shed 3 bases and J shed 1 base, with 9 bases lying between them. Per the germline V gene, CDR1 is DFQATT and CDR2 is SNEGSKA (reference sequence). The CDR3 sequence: CSASSGFQETQYF. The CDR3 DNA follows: TGCAGTGCTAGTTCCGGGTTCCAAGAGACCCAGTACTTC.

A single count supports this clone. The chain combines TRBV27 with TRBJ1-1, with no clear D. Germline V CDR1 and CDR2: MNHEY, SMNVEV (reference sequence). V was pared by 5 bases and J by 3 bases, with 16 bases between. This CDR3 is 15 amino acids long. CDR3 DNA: TGTGCCAGCAGTCTAGCTTTGGGTTCGTACACTGAAGCTTTCTTT. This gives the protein CASSLALGSYTEAFF.

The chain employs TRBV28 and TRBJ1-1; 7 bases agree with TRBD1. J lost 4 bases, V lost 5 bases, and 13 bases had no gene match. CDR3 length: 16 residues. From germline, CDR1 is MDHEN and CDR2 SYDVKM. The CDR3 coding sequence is TGTGCCAGCAGTCCTTGGGACAGCCGAGCCAGCACTGAAGCTTTCTTT. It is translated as CASSPWDSRASTEAFF.

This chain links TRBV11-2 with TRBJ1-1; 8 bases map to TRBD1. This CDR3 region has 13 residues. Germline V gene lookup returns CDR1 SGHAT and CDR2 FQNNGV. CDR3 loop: CASRQGADTEAFF. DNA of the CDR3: TGTGCGAGCCGGCAGGGGGCGGACACTGAAGCTTTCTTT.

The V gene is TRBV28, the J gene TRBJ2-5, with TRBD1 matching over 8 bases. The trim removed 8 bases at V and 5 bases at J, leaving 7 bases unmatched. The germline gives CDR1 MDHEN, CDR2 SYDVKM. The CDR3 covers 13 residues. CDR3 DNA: TGTGCCAGCGGGTTGACAGGGGTCGAGACCCAGTACTTC. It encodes CASGLTGVETQYF.

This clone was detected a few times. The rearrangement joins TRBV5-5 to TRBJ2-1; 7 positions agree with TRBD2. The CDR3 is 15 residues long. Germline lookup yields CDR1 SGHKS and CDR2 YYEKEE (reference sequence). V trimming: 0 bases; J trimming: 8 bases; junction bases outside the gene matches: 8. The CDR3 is CASSLAALAVDEQFF. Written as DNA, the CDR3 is TGTGCCAGCAGCTTGGCCGCCCTAGCGGTCGATGAGCAGTTCTTC. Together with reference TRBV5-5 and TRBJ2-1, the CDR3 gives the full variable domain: DAGVTQSPTHLIKTRGQQVTLRCSPISGHKSVSWYQQVLGQGPQFIFQYYEKEERGRGNFPDRFSARQFPNYSSELNVNALLLGDSALYLCASSLAALAVDEQFFGPGTRLTVL.

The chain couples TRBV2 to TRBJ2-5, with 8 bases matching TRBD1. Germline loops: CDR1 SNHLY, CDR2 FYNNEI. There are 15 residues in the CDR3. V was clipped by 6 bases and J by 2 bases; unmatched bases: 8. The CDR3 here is CASRGWQGAQETQYF. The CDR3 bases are TGTGCCAGCAGGGGGTGGCAGGGGGCTCAAGAGACCCAGTACTTC.

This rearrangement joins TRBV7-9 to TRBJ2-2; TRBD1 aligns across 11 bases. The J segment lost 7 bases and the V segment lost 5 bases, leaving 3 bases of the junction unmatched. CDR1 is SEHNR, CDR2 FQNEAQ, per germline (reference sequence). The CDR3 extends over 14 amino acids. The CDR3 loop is CASSGQGAGGELFF. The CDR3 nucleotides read TGTGCCAGCAGCGGACAGGGGGCGGGCGGGGAGCTGTTTTTT.